This T cell receptor (beta chain) emerged from a study of blood T cell repertoires in COVID-19. Study details: Specimens from acute and convalescent COVID-19 originated in the United States, Italy and Spain. The cDNA or gDNA used as material had been derived from T cells, B-cell-depleted T cells, or PBMCs.

Source study methods: The authors estimated nucleated cell counts from reference gene primer amplification. Here immunoSEQ multiplex PCR was the method, and the copy in TCRdb shows in-frame clones only, minus some. That table is the source of V, J and clone size, and D and trimming were worked out from the DNA. Here the sample spans 200,000 to 250,000 clones, 80% being singletons. This clone was observed once. The TCR comes from a woman between 65 and 79 years old with acute or convalescent COVID-19. Sequenced material: peripheral blood.

This CDR3 is CASSDGGTSTDTQYF. The DNA of the CDR3 is TGTGCCAGCAGTGATGGCGGGACTAGCACAGATACGCAGTATTTT. This chain connects TRBV6-4 to TRBJ2-3; perhaps TRBD2 as D (6 bases). The ends were cut back, 3 bases at V and 0 bases at J, with 10 bases in the middle. There are 15 residues in the CDR3. The germline V gene has CDR1 MRHNA and CDR2 SNTAGT.